The clone carrying this T cell receptor (beta chain) showed up many times. Its antigen is unknown. The data belong to a study of T cells in Graves' hyperthyroidism and ophthalmopathy. Study-level results: Blood held most thyroid clonotypes expanded above 0.001 frequency.

It was RNA transcripts that yielded the amplified TCR beta CDR3 regions. Using the HTBI primer set, a first-round RT-PCR was run on the TCR CDR3. TCRdb independently ran MiXCR on the multiplex PCR reads; one entry per CDR3 protein. This sample has a few hundred thousand distinct CDR3 sequences, with approximately 14% found just once. The CDR3 covers 14 residues. The V gene's germline CDR1 is MNHEY and CDR2 SMNVEV (reference sequence). V shed 5 bases and J 4 bases; nucleotides not matched to a gene: 7. Orbital computed tomography and thyroid ultrasound, together with serum TRAb and thyroxine and clinical symptoms, were used for diagnoses. PBMCs stemmed from less than 13 ml fresh peripheral blood.

Sequenced material: blood. The chain joins TRBV27 to TRBJ1-1; 7 nucleotides match TRBD1. This TCR derives from a woman between 35 and 50 years old with Graves' ophthalmopathy. Here the CDR3 DNA reads TGTGCCAGCAGTCCCAGGGGGAGGGTCACTGAAGCTTTCTTT. Protein: CASSPRGRVTEAFF.